This T cell receptor (beta chain) derives from a study of cytomegalovirus exposure and HLA in healthy donors. Turning to this clone: Its antigen remains unidentified.

The PCR used 60 Vbeta and 13 Jbeta primers. Clones were sequenced by immunoSEQ multiplex PCR, and TCRdb holds only the in-frame ones, with some missing. This listing includes 77,000 or so clones. Germline V gene lookup returns CDR1 SGHNT and CDR2 YYREEE (reference sequence). Trimming took 0 bases from V and 1 from J; bases not matched to a gene: 0. This CDR3 is 15 amino acids long. Study observations and caveats: In an earlier analysis, most TCR beta V segments were productive about 87% or about 30% of the time. In a later analysis, compared with equally common non-associated chains, HLA-associated beta chains were more expanded. Across all donors, roughly uniform sequencing depth was an assumption of the presence/absence analyses. Cytomegalovirus-associated TCR beta chains were listed, numbering more than 150.

The chain employs TRBV5-4 and TRBJ2-5, with 10 bases fitting TRBD2. The sample comprised PBMCs. The TCR comes from a man aged 30 to 45 in good health and CMV-seronegative. The DNA of the CDR3 is TGTGCCAGCAGCTTGGCTAGCGGGGGCCAAGAGACCCAGTACTTC. This codes for CASSLASGGQETQYF.